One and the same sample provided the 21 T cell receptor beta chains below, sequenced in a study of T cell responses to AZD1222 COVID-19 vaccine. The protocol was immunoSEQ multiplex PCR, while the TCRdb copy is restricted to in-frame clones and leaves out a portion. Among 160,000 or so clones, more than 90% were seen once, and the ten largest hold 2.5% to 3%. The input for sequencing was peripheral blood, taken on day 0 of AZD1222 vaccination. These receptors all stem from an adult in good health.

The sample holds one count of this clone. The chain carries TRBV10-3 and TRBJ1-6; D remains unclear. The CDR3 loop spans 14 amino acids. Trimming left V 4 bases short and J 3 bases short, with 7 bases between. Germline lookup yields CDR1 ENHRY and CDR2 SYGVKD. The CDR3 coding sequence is TGTGCCATCAGTGGACTCTTCTATAATTCACCCCTCCACTTT. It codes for CAISGLFYNSPLHF.

CDR3 region: CASSPYRGVGNTIYF. The CDR3 DNA reads TGTGCCAGCAGCCCCTACCGGGGAGTCGGAAACACCATATATTTT. The chain employs TRBV5-4 and TRBJ1-3, with D hard to call. Germline V gene sequence: CDR1 SGHNT, CDR2 YYREEE (reference sequence). Trimming removed 4 bases at V and 4 bases at J, with 15 bases between. This CDR3 is built from 15 residues.

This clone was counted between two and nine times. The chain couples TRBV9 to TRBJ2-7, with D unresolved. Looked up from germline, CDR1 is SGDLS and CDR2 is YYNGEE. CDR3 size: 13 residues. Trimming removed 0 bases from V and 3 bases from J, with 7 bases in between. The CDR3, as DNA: TGTGCCAGCAGCGTAGCCCCTAACTACGAGCAGTACTTC. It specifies CASSVAPNYEQYF.

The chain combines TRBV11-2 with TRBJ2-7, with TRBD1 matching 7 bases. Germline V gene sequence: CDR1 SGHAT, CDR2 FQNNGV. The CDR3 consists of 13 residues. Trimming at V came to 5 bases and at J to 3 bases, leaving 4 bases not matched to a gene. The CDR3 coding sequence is TGTGCCAGCAGCGTCGGGACAGACTACGAGCAGTACTTC. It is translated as CASSVGTDYEQYF. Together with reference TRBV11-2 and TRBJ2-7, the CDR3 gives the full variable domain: EAGVAQSPRYKIIEKRQSVAFWCNPISGHATLYWYQQILGQGPKLLIQFQNNGVVDDSQLPKDRFSAERLKGVDSTLKIQPAKLEDSAVYLCASSVGTDYEQYFGPGTRLTVT.

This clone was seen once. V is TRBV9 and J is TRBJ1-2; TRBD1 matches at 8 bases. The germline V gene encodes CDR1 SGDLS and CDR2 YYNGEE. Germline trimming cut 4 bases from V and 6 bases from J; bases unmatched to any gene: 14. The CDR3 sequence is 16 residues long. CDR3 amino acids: CASSTRTPGTGDGYTF. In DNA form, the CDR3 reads TGTGCCAGCAGCACCAGAACGCCAGGGACAGGCGATGGCTACACCTTC.

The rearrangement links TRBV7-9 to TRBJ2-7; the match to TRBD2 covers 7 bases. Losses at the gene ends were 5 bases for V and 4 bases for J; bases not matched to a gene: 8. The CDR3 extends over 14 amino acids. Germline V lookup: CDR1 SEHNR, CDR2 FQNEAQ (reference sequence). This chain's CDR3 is CASSPTSNPYEQYF. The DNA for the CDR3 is TGTGCCAGCAGCCCGACTAGCAATCCTTACGAGCAGTACTTC.

DNA of the CDR3: TGCGCCAGCGGGCCGGGCGGGACTGTCAATGAGCAGTTCTTC. Amino acid sequence: CASGPGGTVNEQFF. This rearrangement joins TRBV5-1 to TRBJ2-1; tentative D call: TRBD2 (6 bases). Trimming left V 7 bases short and J 6 bases short, with 17 bases between. Germline V CDR1 and CDR2: SGHRS, YFSETQ. This CDR3 spans 14 amino acids.

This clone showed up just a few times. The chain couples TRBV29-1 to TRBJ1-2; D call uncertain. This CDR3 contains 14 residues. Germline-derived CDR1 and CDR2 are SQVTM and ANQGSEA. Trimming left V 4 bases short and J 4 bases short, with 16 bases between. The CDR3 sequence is CSVGSGGSSYGYTF. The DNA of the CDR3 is TGCAGCGTTGGGAGCGGAGGGTCTAGCTATGGCTACACCTTC.

CDR3 nucleotides: TGTGCCAGCAGCTCCGGGACAGAGTCCTACGAGCAGTACTTC. Translation gives CASSSGTESYEQYF. This chain joins TRBV7-9 and TRBJ2-7, with 7 nucleotides matching TRBD1. The CDR3 is 14 amino acids. Germline V gene data show CDR1 as SEHNR and CDR2 as FQNEAQ (reference sequence). V lost 4 bases, J lost 1 base, and 4 bases stayed unmatched. The full variable domain, its missing parts supplied by reference TRBV7-9 and TRBJ2-7, is DTGVSQNPRHKITKRGQNVTFRCDPISEHNRLYWYRQTLGQGPEFLTYFQNEAQLEKSRLLSDRFSAERPKGSFSTLEIQRTEQGDSAMYLCASSSGTESYEQYFGPGTRLTVT.

For the CDR3, the DNA is TGTGCCAGCAGCCGCGGTCGTAACTATGGCTACACCTTC. It translates to CASSRGRNYGYTF. The V gene is TRBV12-3 or TRBV12-4, the J gene TRBJ1-2; no clear D. The CDR3 contains 13 residues. V was clipped by 6 bases and J by 1 base, with 9 bases between them.

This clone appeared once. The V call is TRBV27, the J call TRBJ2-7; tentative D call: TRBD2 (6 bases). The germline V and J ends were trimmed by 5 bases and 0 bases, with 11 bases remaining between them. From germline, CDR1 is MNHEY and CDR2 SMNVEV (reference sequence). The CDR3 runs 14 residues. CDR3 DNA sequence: TGTGCCAGCAGTCTGGGACTGGCCTCCTACGAGCAGTACTTC. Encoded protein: CASSLGLASYEQYF.

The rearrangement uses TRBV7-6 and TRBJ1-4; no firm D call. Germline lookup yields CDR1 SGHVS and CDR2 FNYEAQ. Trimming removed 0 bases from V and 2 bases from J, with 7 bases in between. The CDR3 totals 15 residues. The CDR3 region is CASSLAANTNEKLFF. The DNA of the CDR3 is TGTGCCAGCAGCTTAGCGGCGAACACTAATGAAAAACTGTTTTTT.

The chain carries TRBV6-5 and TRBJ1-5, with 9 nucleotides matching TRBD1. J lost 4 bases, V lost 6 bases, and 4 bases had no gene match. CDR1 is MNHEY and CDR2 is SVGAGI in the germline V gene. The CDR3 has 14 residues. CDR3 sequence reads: CASRQGAYNQPQHF. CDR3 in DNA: TGTGCCAGCAGACAGGGGGCTTATAATCAGCCCCAGCATTTT.

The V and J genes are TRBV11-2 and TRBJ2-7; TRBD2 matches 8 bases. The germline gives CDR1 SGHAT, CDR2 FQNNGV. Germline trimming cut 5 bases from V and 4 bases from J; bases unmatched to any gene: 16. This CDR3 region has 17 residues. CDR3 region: CASSPQGPQAGAYEQYF. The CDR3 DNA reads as TGTGCCAGCAGCCCACAGGGCCCCCAAGCGGGAGCGTACGAGCAGTACTTC.

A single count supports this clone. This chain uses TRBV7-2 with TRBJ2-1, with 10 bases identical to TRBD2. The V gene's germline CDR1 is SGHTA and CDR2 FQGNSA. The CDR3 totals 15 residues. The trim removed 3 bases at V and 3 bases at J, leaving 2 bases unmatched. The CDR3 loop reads CASSLGTSVYNEQFF. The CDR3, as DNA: TGTGCCAGCAGCTTGGGGACTAGCGTCTACAATGAGCAGTTCTTC. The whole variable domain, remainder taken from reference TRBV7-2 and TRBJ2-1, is GAGVSQSPSNKVTEKGKDVELRCDPISGHTALYWYRQSLGQGLEFLIYFQGNSAPDKSGLPSDRFSAERTGGSVSTLTIQRTQQEDSAVYLCASSLGTSVYNEQFFGPGTRLTVL.

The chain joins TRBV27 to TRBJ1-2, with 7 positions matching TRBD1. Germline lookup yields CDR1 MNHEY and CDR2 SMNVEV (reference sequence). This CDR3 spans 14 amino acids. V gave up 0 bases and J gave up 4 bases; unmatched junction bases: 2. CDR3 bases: TGTGCCAGCAGTTTATCGGGGACAGTCTATGGCTACACCTTC. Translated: CASSLSGTVYGYTF.

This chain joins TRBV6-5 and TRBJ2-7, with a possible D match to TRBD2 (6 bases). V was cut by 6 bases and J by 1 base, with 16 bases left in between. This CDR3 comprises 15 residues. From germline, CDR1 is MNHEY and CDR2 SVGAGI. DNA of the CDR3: TGTGCCAGCAGGAGGGTGCTCGGAGGGTCCTACGAGCAGTACTTC. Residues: CASRRVLGGSYEQYF.

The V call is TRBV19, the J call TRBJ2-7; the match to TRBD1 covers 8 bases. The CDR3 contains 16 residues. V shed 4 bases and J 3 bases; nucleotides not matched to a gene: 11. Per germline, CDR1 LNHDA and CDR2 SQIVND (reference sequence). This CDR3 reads CASSTSTGAPYYEQYF. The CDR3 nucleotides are TGTGCCAGTAGTACCTCGACAGGGGCCCCTTACTACGAGCAGTACTTC.

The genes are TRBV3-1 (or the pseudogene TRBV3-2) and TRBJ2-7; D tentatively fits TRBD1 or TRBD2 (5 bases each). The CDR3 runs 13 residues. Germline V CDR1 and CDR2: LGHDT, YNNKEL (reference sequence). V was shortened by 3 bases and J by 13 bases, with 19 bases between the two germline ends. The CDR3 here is CASSHSGKTGAYF. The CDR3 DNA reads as TGTGCCAGCAGCCATTCCGGCAAAACCGGGGCTTACTTC.

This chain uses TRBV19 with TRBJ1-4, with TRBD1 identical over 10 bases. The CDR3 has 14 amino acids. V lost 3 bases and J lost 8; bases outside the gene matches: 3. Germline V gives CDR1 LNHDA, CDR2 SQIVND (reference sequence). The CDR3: CASSIDRGQEKLFF. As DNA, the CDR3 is TGTGCCAGTAGTATCGACAGGGGGCAAGAAAAACTGTTTTTT.

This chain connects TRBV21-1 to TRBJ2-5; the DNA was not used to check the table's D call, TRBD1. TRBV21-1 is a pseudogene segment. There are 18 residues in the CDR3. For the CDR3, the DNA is TGTGCCAGCAGCAAGGCCAAAGCGGACAGGGAGTATCAAGAGACCCAGTACTTC. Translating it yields CASSKAKADREYQETQYF.